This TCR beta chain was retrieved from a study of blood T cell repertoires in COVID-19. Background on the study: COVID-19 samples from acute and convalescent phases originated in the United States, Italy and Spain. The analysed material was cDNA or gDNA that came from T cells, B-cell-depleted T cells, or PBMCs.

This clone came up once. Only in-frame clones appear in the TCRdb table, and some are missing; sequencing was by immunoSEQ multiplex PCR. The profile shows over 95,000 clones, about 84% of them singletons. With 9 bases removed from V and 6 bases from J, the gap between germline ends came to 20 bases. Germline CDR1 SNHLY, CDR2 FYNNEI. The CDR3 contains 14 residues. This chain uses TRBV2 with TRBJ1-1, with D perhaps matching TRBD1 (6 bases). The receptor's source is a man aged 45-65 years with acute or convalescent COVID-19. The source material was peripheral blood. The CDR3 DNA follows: TGTGCCAGTGGTGCATTTTTGGGGACACCTGAAGCTTTCTTT. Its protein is CASGAFLGTPEAFF.